This T cell receptor beta chain appears in the sequencing data of a study of radiotherapy plus CTLA-4 blockade in lung cancer. Lung cancer patients with chemo-refractory metastatic non-small-cell disease were given focal radiation plus CTLA-4 blockade with ipilimumab. Study observations and caveats: Following radiotherapy plus ipilimumab, tumor-derived TCR clones expanded in the blood.

TCRdb's copy holds only in-frame clones and misses some; the assay was immunoSEQ multiplex PCR. The sample holds over 100,000 clones, roughly four fifths seen once. Concerning this clone: Its target is not known.

The sample was peripheral blood, taken from a patient treated with radiotherapy plus ipilimumab. This TCR came from a human donor with non-small cell lung cancer that progressed on radiotherapy plus ipilimumab. Some clones in this sample may be carry-over from other donors' samples.

The CDR3 DNA is TGCAGCGTTGGTCACAGGGGGTCTAATGAAAAACTGTTTTTT. Protein: CSVGHRGSNEKLFF. This rearrangement joins TRBV29-1 to TRBJ1-4; TRBD1 matches 8 bases. V lost 4 bases to trimming and J lost 3 bases; unmatched junction nucleotides: 4. The CDR3 contains 14 residues. The germline CDR1 and CDR2 sequences are SQVTM and ANQGSEA. The variable domain in full, with the rest retrieved from reference TRBV29-1 and TRBJ1-4, is SAVISQKPSRDICQRGTSLTIQCQVDSQVTMMFWYRQQPGQSLTLIATANQGSEATYESGFVIDKFPISRPNLTFSTLTVSNMSPEDSSIYLCSVGHRGSNEKLFFGSGTQLSVL.